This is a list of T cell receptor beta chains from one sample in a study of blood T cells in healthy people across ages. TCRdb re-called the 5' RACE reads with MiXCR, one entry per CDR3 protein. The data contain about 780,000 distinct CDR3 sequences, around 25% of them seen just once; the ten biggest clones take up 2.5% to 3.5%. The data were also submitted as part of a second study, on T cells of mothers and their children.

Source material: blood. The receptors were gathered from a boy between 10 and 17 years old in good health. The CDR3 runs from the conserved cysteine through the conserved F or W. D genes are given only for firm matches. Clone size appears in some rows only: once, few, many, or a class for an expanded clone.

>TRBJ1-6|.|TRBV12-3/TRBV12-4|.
CASRLSSYNSPLHF
TGTGCCAGCAGGCTTAGCTCCTATAATTCACCCCTCCACTTT
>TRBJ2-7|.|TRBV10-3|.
CAIMPGSGEQYF
TGTGCCATCATGCCGGGCTCGGGGGAGCAGTACTTC
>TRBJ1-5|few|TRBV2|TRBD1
CASEDRYSNQPQHF
TGTGCCAGCGAGGACAGGTATAGCAATCAGCCCCAGCATTTT
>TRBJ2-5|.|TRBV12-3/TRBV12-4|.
CASSPGIWGEQYF
TGTGCCAGCAGCCCAGGGATTTGGGGGGAGCAGTACTTC
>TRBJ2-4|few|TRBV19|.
CASSLAVGTNIQYF
TGTGCCAGTAGTTTGGCGGTGGGGACAAACATTCAGTACTTC
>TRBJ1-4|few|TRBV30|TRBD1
CAWRETGVEKLFF
TGTGCCTGGAGAGAGACAGGGGTCGAAAAACTGTTTTTT
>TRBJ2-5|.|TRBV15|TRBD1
CATSRAGGAETQYF
TGTGCCACCAGCAGGGCAGGGGGCGCAGAGACCCAGTACTTC
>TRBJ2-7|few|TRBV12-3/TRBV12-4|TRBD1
CASSTDRGLTYEQYF
TGTGCCAGCAGCACTGACAGGGGCTTGACGTACGAGCAGTACTTC
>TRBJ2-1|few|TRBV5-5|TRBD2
CASSVPGGESNEQFF
TGTGCCAGCAGCGTCCCCGGGGGGGAGTCCAATGAGCAGTTCTTC
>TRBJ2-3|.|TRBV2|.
CASSDEDLDTQYF
TGTGCCAGCAGTGACGAGGATCTGGATACGCAGTATTTT
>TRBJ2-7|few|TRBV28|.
CASSLYTGPTYEQYF
TGTGCCAGCAGTTTATATACAGGGCCTACCTACGAGCAGTACTTC
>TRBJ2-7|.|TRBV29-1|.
CSVEDRSVSSYEQYF
TGCAGCGTTGAAGATCGCTCGGTTAGCTCCTACGAGCAGTACTTC
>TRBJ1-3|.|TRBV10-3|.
CAISEQGNTIYF
TGTGCCATCAGTGAACAGGGAAACACCATATATTTT
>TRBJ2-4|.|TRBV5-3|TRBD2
CARSLTRGLLAGVTKNIQYF
TGTGCCAGAAGCTTGACCAGGGGGCTTCTAGCGGGAGTCACCAAAAACATTCAGTACTTC
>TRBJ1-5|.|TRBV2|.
CACTWGTGGQPQHF
TGTGCCTGCACGTGGGGGACGGGAGGTCAGCCCCAGCATTTT
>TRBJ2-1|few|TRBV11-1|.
CASSPTDRNNEQFF
TGTGCCAGCAGCCCAACGGACAGAAACAATGAGCAGTTCTTC
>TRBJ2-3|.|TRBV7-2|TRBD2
CASSLVAGLENTQYF
TGTGCCAGCAGCTTAGTAGCGGGGCTAGAGAATACGCAGTATTTT
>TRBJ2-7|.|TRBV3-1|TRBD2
CASSPAGGPHEQYF
TGTGCCAGCAGCCCGGCGGGGGGGCCCCACGAGCAGTACTTC
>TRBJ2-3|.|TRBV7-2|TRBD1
CASSFRDRDTDTQYF
TGTGCCAGCAGCTTCCGGGACAGGGATACAGATACGCAGTATTTT
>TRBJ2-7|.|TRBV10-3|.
CAISEPGYEQYF
TGTGCCATCAGTGAACCGGGTTACGAGCAGTACTTC
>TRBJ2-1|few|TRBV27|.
CASSLQGVRNNEQFF
TGTGCCAGCAGTTTACAGGGCGTAAGGAACAATGAGCAGTTCTTC
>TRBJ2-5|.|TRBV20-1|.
CSARDGRSTGETQYF
TGCAGTGCTAGAGATGGTCGATCTACCGGGGAGACCCAGTACTTC
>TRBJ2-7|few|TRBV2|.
CASSRPMVTATYEQYF
TGTGCCAGCAGTCGACCGATGGTGACGGCTACCTACGAGCAGTACTTC
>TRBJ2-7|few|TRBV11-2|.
CASSRLTLVSAEQYF
TGTGCCAGCTCTCGGTTGACCTTAGTGTCCGCCGAGCAGTACTTC
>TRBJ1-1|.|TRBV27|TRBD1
CASLPATGGNTEAFF
TGTGCCAGCCTTCCGGCGACAGGGGGGAACACTGAAGCTTTCTTT
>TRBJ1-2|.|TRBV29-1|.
CSVVFVGYTF
TGCAGCGTTGTTTTTGTTGGCTACACCTTC
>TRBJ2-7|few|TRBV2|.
CASVQGYEQYF
TGTGCCAGCGTACAGGGCTACGAGCAGTACTTC
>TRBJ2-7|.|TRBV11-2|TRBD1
CASSLDRAREQYF
TGTGCCAGCAGCCTGGACAGGGCTCGGGAGCAGTACTTC
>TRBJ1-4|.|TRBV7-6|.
CASSAAGGANEKLFF
TGTGCCAGCAGCGCAGCAGGAGGAGCTAATGAAAAACTGTTTTTT
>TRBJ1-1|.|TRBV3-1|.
CASSSVMTEAFF
TGTGCCAGCAGCTCCGTAATGACTGAAGCTTTCTTT
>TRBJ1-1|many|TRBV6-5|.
CASSYTQVSNTEAFF
TGTGCCAGCAGTTACACACAGGTTTCAAACACTGAAGCTTTCTTT
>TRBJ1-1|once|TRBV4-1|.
CASSHGEARPGIEAFF
TGCGCCAGCAGCCATGGCGAGGCACGCCCGGGGATTGAAGCTTTCTTT
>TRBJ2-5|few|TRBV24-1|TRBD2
CATSDRTSEETQYF
TGTGCCACCAGTGACCGGACTAGCGAAGAGACCCAGTACTTC
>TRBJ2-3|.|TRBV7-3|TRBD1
CASSSGQGIGTQYF
TGTGCCAGCAGCTCCGGACAGGGGATAGGTACGCAGTATTTT
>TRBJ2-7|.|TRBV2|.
CASRLQGVEYF
TGTGCCAGCAGACTCCAGGGTGTGGAGTACTTC
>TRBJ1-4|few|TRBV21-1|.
CASSKGGSDTPKEKLFF
TGTGCCAGCAGCAAAGGGGGATCAGATACGCCGAAGGAAAAACTGTTTTTT
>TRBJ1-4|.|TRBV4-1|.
CASSRIPPGWPEKLSF
TGCGCCAGCAGCCGAATCCCGCCCGGGTGGCCCGAAAAACTGTCTTTT
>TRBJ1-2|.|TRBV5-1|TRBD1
CASSFRPGQGKDGYTF
TGCGCCAGCAGCTTCCGACCGGGACAGGGGAAAGATGGCTACACCTTC
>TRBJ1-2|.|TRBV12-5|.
CASGLVTDTNYGYTF
TGTGCTAGTGGTTTGGTAACAGATACTAACTATGGCTACACCTTC
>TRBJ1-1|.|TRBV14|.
CASSPGVTNTEAFF
TGTGCCAGCTCCCCGGGGGTTACGAACACTGAAGCTTTCTTT
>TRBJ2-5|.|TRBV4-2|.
CASSQDSIGGAPQETQYF
TGTGCCAGCAGCCAAGATTCCATAGGTGGGGCCCCTCAAGAGACCCAGTACTTC
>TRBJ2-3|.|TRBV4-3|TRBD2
CASSQVRAGAKDTQYF
TGCGCCAGCAGCCAAGTAAGAGCGGGGGCGAAGGATACGCAGTATTTT
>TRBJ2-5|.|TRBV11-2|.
CASSSLLGAGQSRGETQYF
TGTGCCAGCAGCTCGCTCCTTGGGGCAGGGCAATCCCGGGGGGAGACCCAGTACTTC
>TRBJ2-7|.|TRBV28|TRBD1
CASSLRTGSLYEQYF
TGTGCCAGCAGTCTCAGGACAGGGAGCCTCTACGAGCAGTACTTC
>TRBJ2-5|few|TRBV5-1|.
CASSLLGDRETQYF
TGCGCCAGCAGCTTGTTGGGGGATCGGGAGACCCAGTACTTC
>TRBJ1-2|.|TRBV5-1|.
CASSLGKWTLNYTF
TGCGCCAGCAGCTTGGGGAAATGGACGCTGAACTACACCTTC
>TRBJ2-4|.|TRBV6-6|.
CASSYQNIQYF
TGTGCCAGCAGTTACCAAAACATTCAGTACTTC
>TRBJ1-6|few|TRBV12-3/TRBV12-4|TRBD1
CASSRQGASLHF
TGTGCCAGCAGTCGACAGGGGGCCTCCCTCCACTTT
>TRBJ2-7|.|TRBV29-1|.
CSVLDRNAYEQYF
TGCAGTGTTCTAGACAGGAACGCCTACGAGCAGTACTTC
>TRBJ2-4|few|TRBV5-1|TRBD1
CASSLGGTGQNIQYF
TGCGCCAGCAGCTTGGGAGGGACAGGGCAAAACATTCAGTACTTC
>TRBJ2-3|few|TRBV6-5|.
CASRLQGYTDTQYF
TGTGCCAGCAGGCTACAGGGATACACAGATACGCAGTATTTT
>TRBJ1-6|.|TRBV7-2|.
CASREGVSYNSPLHF
TGTGCCAGCAGGGAGGGGGTATCCTATAATTCACCCCTCCACTTT
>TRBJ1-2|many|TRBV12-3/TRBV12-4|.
CASSNGIHGYTF
TGTGCCAGCTCCAACGGGATCCATGGCTACACCTTC
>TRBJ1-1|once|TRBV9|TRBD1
CASSGQGVPTEAFF
TGTGCCAGCAGCGGTCAGGGGGTTCCCACTGAAGCTTTCTTT
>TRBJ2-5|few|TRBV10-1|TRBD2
CASKPGTSDQETQYF
TGCGCCAGCAAACCCGGGACTAGCGACCAAGAGACCCAGTACTTC
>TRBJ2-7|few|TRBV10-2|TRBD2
CASSGRGLAYEQYF
TGCGCCAGCAGTGGAAGAGGACTAGCCTACGAGCAGTACTTC
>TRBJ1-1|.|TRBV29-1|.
CSVAAESRGTEAFF
TGCAGCGTTGCGGCCGAGTCTCGAGGCACTGAAGCTTTCTTT
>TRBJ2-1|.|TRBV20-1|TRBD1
CSPGQGIHEQFF
TGCAGTCCGGGACAGGGTATCCATGAGCAGTTCTTC